The 9 T cell receptor beta chains presented below share a single source sample, sequenced in a study of cytomegalovirus exposure and HLA in healthy donors. PCR employed 60 Vbeta and 13 Jbeta primers. This table comes from immunoSEQ multiplex PCR, and its TCRdb copy is limited to in-frame clones, with some not included. The repertoire holds around 160,000 clones, with roughly 77% as singletons. Sequencing was carried out using PBMCs. These receptor sequences come from a male donor in good health and CMV-seronegative.

The rearrangement uses TRBV4-2 and TRBJ2-1; 11 bases match TRBD2. The CDR3 has 15 residues. Germline V gives CDR1 LGHNA, CDR2 YNFKEQ. Losses at the gene ends were 5 bases for V and 8 bases for J; bases not matched to a gene: 8. As DNA, the CDR3 is TGTGCCAGCAGCGTAGCGGGGGGGGGCCTCGATGAGCAGTTCTTC. Protein product: CASSVAGGGLDEQFF.

This clone was recorded once. V and J are TRBV25-1 and TRBJ2-2; 8 bases align to TRBD1. The CDR3 extends over 15 amino acids. Losses at the gene ends were 8 bases for V and 3 bases for J; bases not matched to a gene: 8. CDR1 is MGHDK and CDR2 is SYGVNS in the germline V gene. In nucleotides, the CDR3 is TGTGCCAGCGGACGCGGGACAGGATACACCGGGGAGCTGTTTTTT. It specifies CASGRGTGYTGELFF.

This clone was found once. The chain carries TRBV5-1 and TRBJ2-2, with D uncertain. This CDR3 has 14 amino acids. The ends were cut back, 0 bases at V and 6 bases at J, with 9 bases in the middle. Germline V lookup: CDR1 SGHRS, CDR2 YFSETQ. Written as DNA, the CDR3 is TGCGCCAGCAGCTTGGACAATTCACCCGGGGAGCTGTTTTTT. Protein product: CASSLDNSPGELFF.

The chain couples TRBV6-1 to TRBJ2-6; the D is unclear. Per germline, CDR1 MNHNS and CDR2 SASEGT. This CDR3 region has 18 residues. V lost 0 bases to trimming and J lost 0 bases, with 12 bases between them. The CDR3 here is CASSEARSMASGANVLTF. Here the CDR3 DNA reads TGTGCCAGCAGTGAAGCGCGGAGTATGGCCTCTGGGGCCAACGTCCTGACTTTC.

V gene TRBV6-1 combines with J gene TRBJ2-1; D call uncertain. CDR1 MNHNS and CDR2 SASEGT come from the germline V gene. The CDR3 is 10 amino acids. Trimming removed 8 bases from V and 4 bases from J, with 3 bases in between. The CDR3: CASRYNEQFF. CDR3 nucleotides: TGTGCCAGCCGTTACAATGAGCAGTTCTTC.

V gene TRBV4-3 combines with J gene TRBJ2-1, with 9 bases fitting TRBD2. V lost 4 bases to trimming and J lost 5 bases; unmatched junction nucleotides: 3. The length of the CDR3 is 14 residues. CDR1 is LGHNA and CDR2 is YSLEER in the germline V gene. The CDR3 loop is CASSRGLANNEQFF. The CDR3 coding sequence is TGCGCCAGCAGCCGAGGACTAGCGAACAATGAGCAGTTCTTC.

This rearrangement joins TRBV28 to TRBJ1-6; 10 bases align to TRBD1. Germline-derived CDR1 and CDR2 are MDHEN and SYDVKM. With V trimmed by 4 bases and J by 14 bases, 11 bases remained unmatched. The length of the CDR3 is 15 residues. The CDR3 loop reads CASSSPSTGGKSLHF. CDR3 coding DNA: TGTGCCAGCAGTTCCCCATCGACAGGGGGCAAATCCCTCCACTTT.

CDR3 in amino acids: CATTPGGGRNTGELFF. CDR3 nucleotides: TGTGCCACCACCCCTGGAGGGGGCAGGAACACCGGGGAGCTGTTTTTT. The gene calls are TRBV15 and TRBJ2-2, with D perhaps matching TRBD1 (7 bases). The CDR3 has 16 amino acids. Germline V CDR1 and CDR2: LNHNV, YYDKDF (reference sequence). V was clipped by 7 bases and J by 1 base, with 16 bases between them.

CDR3 bases: TGTGCCAGCTCACCGAGTCTAGCGGGGGCCACAGATACGCAGTATTTT. It yields the protein CASSPSLAGATDTQYF. This sequence joins TRBV18 and TRBJ2-3; 10 bases are shared with TRBD2. Germline V gives CDR1 KGHSH, CDR2 LQKENI. This CDR3 spans 16 amino acids. V dropped 3 bases and J dropped 2; count of bases not matched to a gene: 5.